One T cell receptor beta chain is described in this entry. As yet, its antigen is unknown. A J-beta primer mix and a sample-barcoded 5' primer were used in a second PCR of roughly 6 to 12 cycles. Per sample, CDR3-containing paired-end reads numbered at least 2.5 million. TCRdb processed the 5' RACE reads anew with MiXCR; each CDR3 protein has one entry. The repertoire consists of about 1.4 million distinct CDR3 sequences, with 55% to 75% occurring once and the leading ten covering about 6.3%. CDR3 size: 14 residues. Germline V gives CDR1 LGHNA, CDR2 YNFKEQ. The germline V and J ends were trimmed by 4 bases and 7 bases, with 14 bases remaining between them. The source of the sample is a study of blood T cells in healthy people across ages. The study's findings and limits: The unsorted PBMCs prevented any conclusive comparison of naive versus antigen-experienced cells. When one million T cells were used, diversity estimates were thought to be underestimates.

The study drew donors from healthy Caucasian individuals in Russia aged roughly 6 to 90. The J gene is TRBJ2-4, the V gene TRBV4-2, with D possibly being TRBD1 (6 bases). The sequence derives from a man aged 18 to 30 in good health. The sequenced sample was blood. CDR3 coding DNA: TGTGCCAGCAGCCCGGGACAAGGAAGGAACATTCAGTACTTC. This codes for CASSPGQGRNIQYF.